The next 14 T cell receptor beta chains were all read from a single sample in a study of TIL therapy for anti-PD-1-resistant metastatic lung cancer (dated by TCRdb to 2020 to 2023). TCR beta CDR3 regions were amplified from genomic DNA with the immunoSEQ v3 hsTCRB kit using bias-controlled multiplex PCR. In its TCRdb copy, this immuneACCESS table keeps in-frame sequences only and misses some clones. Where compared with another copy, unresolved V genes explain less than half of these, and the others have no known cause. The sample records more than 50,000 clones, around 86% of which are singletons. 2.5% to 3% of the sample goes to the ten largest clones. Reading the label with the study, this specimen's time point is: pre-treatment sample, taken before nivolumab and TIL therapy. This specimen consisted of blood, obtained at baseline. The receptors here all came from a person aged 25 to 79 with non-small cell lung cancer.

The chain is built from TRBV10-3 and TRBJ2-3; D is unclear. Germline V gene sequence: CDR1 ENHRY, CDR2 SYGVKD. V was pared by 7 bases and J by 0 bases, with 11 bases between. This CDR3 spans 14 amino acids. Here the CDR3 reads CAITLAASTDTQYF. The CDR3 DNA is TGTGCCATCACCTTAGCAGCTAGCACAGATACGCAGTATTTT.

The chain carries TRBV4-1 and TRBJ1-1, with a possible D match to TRBD1 (5 bases). Germline CDR1 is MGHRA and CDR2 is YSYEKL. This CDR3 spans 14 amino acids. The ends were cut back, 3 bases at V and 1 base at J, with 9 bases in the middle. CDR3 nucleotide sequence: TGCGCCAGCAGCCATCAGGGATCGAACACTGAAGCTTTCTTT. It specifies CASSHQGSNTEAFF.

The chain employs TRBV12-3 or TRBV12-4 and TRBJ1-2, with D unclear. This CDR3 is built from 12 residues. The germline V and J ends were trimmed by 3 bases and 5 bases, with 7 bases remaining between them. For the CDR3, the DNA is TGTGCCAGCAGTTTGGCAGATTATGGCTACACCTTC. Protein: CASSLADYGYTF.

The chain links TRBV10-3 to TRBJ2-5, with D uncertain. The CDR3 is 14 residues long. CDR1 and CDR2 from the germline V gene are ENHRY and SYGVKD. Trimming removed 3 bases at V and 9 bases at J, with 17 bases between. The CDR3 here is CAISEGIGSGSQYF. As DNA, the CDR3 is TGTGCCATCAGTGAAGGGATCGGCTCCGGGTCCCAGTACTTC.

This sequence joins TRBV7-2 and TRBJ2-1; the match to TRBD2 covers 7 bases. V shed 5 bases and J 1 base; nucleotides not matched to a gene: 17. The CDR3 contains 19 residues. Germline CDR1 and CDR2: SGHTA and FQGNSA. The CDR3 DNA reads as TGTGCCAGCAGCCGCCCGGCTAGCGGCCGGTACGTATCCTACAATGAGCAGTTCTTC. Translation gives CASSRPASGRYVSYNEQFF.

The chain is built from TRBV10-3 and TRBJ2-7; TRBD1 matches at 8 bases. The length of the CDR3 is 14 residues. Germline V lookup: CDR1 ENHRY, CDR2 SYGVKD. J gave up 6 bases and V 2 bases, and 6 bases lay outside the gene matches. The CDR3 here is CAISEGQGTIEQYF. The DNA for the CDR3 is TGTGCCATCAGTGAGGGACAGGGAACTATCGAGCAGTACTTC.

The rearrangement uses TRBV21-1 and TRBJ2-4; the D segment call TRBD2 is taken from the table without a DNA check. TRBV21-1 is assigned pseudogene status. This CDR3 is 16 amino acids long. In nucleotides, the CDR3 is TGTGCCAGCGACAGAGGGGACTACTTAGCCAAAAACATTCAGTACTTC. It codes for CASDRGDYLAKNIQYF.

This clone showed up just a few times. This chain uses TRBV20-1 with TRBJ2-3; 7 bases line up with TRBD2. The CDR3 loop spans 17 amino acids. V gave up 3 bases and J gave up 5 bases; unmatched junction bases: 17. Germline V CDR1 and CDR2: DFQATT, SNEGSKA (reference sequence). CDR3: CSASPTPGRGEGDTQYF. CDR3 bases: TGCAGTGCTAGTCCTACCCCGGGACGGGGGGAGGGAGATACGCAGTATTTT.

This chain connects TRBV7-7 to TRBJ1-2; no firm D call. The V and J ends lost 0 bases and 8 bases respectively, with 19 bases between them. Germline V gives CDR1 SSHAT, CDR2 FNYEAQ (reference sequence). This CDR3 is 16 amino acids long. For the CDR3, the DNA is TGTGCCAGCAGCTTAGCGCGGGGAAAAGGGCCTGGGGGCTACACCTTC. It encodes CASSLARGKGPGGYTF.

This chain uses TRBV19 with TRBJ2-1, with no clear D. This CDR3 spans 15 amino acids. CDR1 and CDR2 (germline): LNHDA, SQIVND (reference sequence). The V end was cut by 3 bases, the J end by 4 bases, with 13 bases between. The CDR3 is CASSIPATLYNEQFF. CDR3 DNA sequence: TGTGCCAGTAGTATCCCAGCGACCCTGTACAATGAGCAGTTCTTC.

The chain recombines TRBV6-5 with TRBJ2-1, with 11 bases that match TRBD2. V was pared by 7 bases and J by 6 bases, with 5 bases of the junction left unmatched. This CDR3 comprises 14 residues. Per germline, CDR1 MNHEY and CDR2 SVGAGI. The CDR3 loop is CASKTSGNANEQFF. For the CDR3, the DNA is TGTGCCAGCAAGACTAGCGGGAATGCCAATGAGCAGTTCTTC.

The CDR3 DNA sequence: TGTGCCAGCAGCTTAGACAGGACCTACGAGCAGTACTTC. The encoded protein is CASSLDRTYEQYF. The chain carries TRBV11-1 and TRBJ2-7; D possibly corresponds to TRBD1 (5 bases). Trimming removed 1 base from V and 2 bases from J, with 6 bases in between. The CDR3 loop spans 13 amino acids. The germline V gene has CDR1 SGHAT and CDR2 FQDESV (reference sequence).

The rearrangement uses TRBV4-1 and TRBJ2-1; possible D gene TRBD2, 5 bases. Germline CDR1 reads MGHRA; CDR2 reads YSYEKL. This CDR3 spans 15 amino acids. With 1 base removed from V and 8 bases from J, the gap between germline ends came to 15 bases. The CDR3 sequence: CASSQGALAGDEQFF. CDR3 nucleotide sequence: TGCGCCAGCAGCCAAGGGGCCCTCGCGGGCGATGAGCAGTTCTTC.

This sequence joins TRBV7-2 and TRBJ2-1, with D perhaps TRBD2 (5 bases). V was pared by 5 bases and J by 4 bases, with 12 bases between. The germline CDR1 and CDR2 sequences are SGHTA and FQGNSA. The CDR3 extends over 14 amino acids. In nucleotides, the CDR3 is TGTGCCAGCAGCCCAGAAACTAGTTACAATGAGCAGTTCTTC. As protein: CASSPETSYNEQFF.